These 32 T cell receptor beta chains came from one sample sequenced in a study of shared T cell receptors in the human thymus. Assay used: immunoSEQ multiplex PCR; TCRdb lists only in-frame clones, some missing. This sample has some 660,000 clones, with more than 70% found just once. A further study also used this sample, focusing on human thymus T cells.

Specimen: thymocytes. The receptors derive from a boy in the first two years of life with a congenital heart defect.

The genes are TRBV27 and TRBJ2-7; TRBD2 aligns across 12 bases. J was trimmed by 3 bases and V by 6 bases; bases with no gene match: 6. The CDR3 has 15 amino acids. CDR1 and CDR2 (germline): MNHEY, SMNVEV (reference sequence). DNA for the CDR3: TGTGCCAGCAGGGGGTGGACTAGCGGGATCTACGAGCAGTACTTC. As protein: CASRGWTSGIYEQYF.

The chain links TRBV19 to TRBJ2-6, with a tentative D call TRBD1 (6 bases). CDR3 size: 16 residues. Trimming left V 4 bases short and J 0 bases short, with 10 bases between. Germline V gene data show CDR1 as LNHDA and CDR2 as SQIVND (reference sequence). The CDR3 region has the DNA TGTGCCAGTAGTAGGAGAGGGGGCTCTGGGGCCAACGTCCTGACTTTC. Translation gives CASSRRGGSGANVLTF. Full variable domain (rest looked up from reference TRBV19 and TRBJ2-6): DGGITQSPKYLFRKEGQNVTLSCEQNLNHDAMYWYRQDPGQGLRLIYYSQIVNDFQKGDIAEGYSVSREKKESFPLTVTSAQKNPTAFYLCASSRRGGSGANVLTFGAGSRLTVL.

This chain links TRBV7-9 with TRBJ2-1; maybe TRBD2 (5 bases). Germline V gives CDR1 SEHNR, CDR2 FQNEAQ (reference sequence). Trimming pared 2 bases from V and 7 bases from J, leaving 6 bases between. This CDR3 spans 12 amino acids. In DNA form, the CDR3 reads TGTGCCAGCAGCTTACCGGGGAATGAGCAGTTCTTC. It translates to CASSLPGNEQFF. The complete variable domain, with remaining parts taken from reference TRBV7-9 and TRBJ2-1, reads DTGVSQNPRHKITKRGQNVTFRCDPISEHNRLYWYRQTLGQGPEFLTYFQNEAQLEKSRLLSDRFSAERPKGSFSTLEIQRTEQGDSAMYLCASSLPGNEQFFGPGTRLTVL.

This chain joins TRBV12-5 and TRBJ1-3, with unresolved D. CDR1 is LGHNT and CDR2 is FRNRAP in the germline V gene. CDR3 length: 16 residues. V lost 7 bases to trimming and J lost 5 bases, with 21 bases between them. The CDR3 loop reads CASEVATVGLRNTIYF. CDR3 DNA: TGTGCTAGTGAAGTTGCGACCGTTGGGCTGCGAAACACCATATATTTT.

This sequence joins TRBV7-6 and TRBJ1-1; 8 bases match TRBD1. Trimming removed 10 bases from V and 5 bases from J; junction bases left unmatched: 18. The CDR3 spans 16 residues. Germline CDR1 reads SGHVS; CDR2 reads FNYEAQ. The CDR3 region is CATNAYYRGGETEAFF. CDR3 nucleotides: TGTGCCACCAACGCATACTACAGGGGGGGGGAAACTGAAGCTTTCTTT.

In this sample, this clone turned up a few times. The chain combines TRBV4-3 with TRBJ2-1; 8 positions match TRBD1. Per germline, CDR1 LGHNA and CDR2 YSLEER. This CDR3 has 13 amino acids. V gave up 2 bases and J gave up 6 bases; unmatched junction bases: 0. CDR3 nucleotide sequence: TGCGCCAGCAGCCAAACAGGGGGCAATGAGCAGTTCTTC. The encoded protein is CASSQTGGNEQFF.

This rearrangement joins TRBV27 to TRBJ1-1, with D perhaps TRBD1 (6 bases). CDR1 and CDR2 (germline): MNHEY, SMNVEV (reference sequence). The CDR3 extends over 15 amino acids. Trimming took off 6 bases at V and 1 base at J, with 15 bases between the two ends. The CDR3 sequence is CASRAQGGSNTEAFF. The CDR3, as DNA: TGTGCCAGCAGAGCACAGGGCGGGTCGAACACTGAAGCTTTCTTT.

V usage is TRBV11-2 and J usage is TRBJ1-1; D not certain. CDR3 length equals 14 residues. Germline V CDR1 and CDR2: SGHAT, FQNNGV. The V and J ends lost 3 bases and 1 base respectively, with 9 bases between them. CDR3 nucleotide sequence: TGTGCCAGCAGCTTCGCCCCGGGGAACACTGAAGCTTTCTTT. Translation gives CASSFAPGNTEAFF.

V and J are TRBV7-9 and TRBJ1-2; tentatively, D is TRBD1 (5 bases). Trimming stripped 4 bases from V and 4 bases from J, with 22 bases between. Germline lookup yields CDR1 SEHNR and CDR2 FQNEAQ (reference sequence). The CDR3 extends over 17 amino acids. CDR3 sequence: CASSSLLRGGSVYGYTF. CDR3 bases: TGTGCCAGCAGCTCTCTCCTCCGCGGGGGGAGCGTCTATGGCTACACCTTC.

This clone came up a few times. The chain has TRBV27 and TRBJ2-7; D gene ambiguous. The length of the CDR3 is 15 residues. Per germline, CDR1 MNHEY and CDR2 SMNVEV (reference sequence). V was shortened by 5 bases and J by 2 bases, with 16 bases between the two germline ends. The CDR3 DNA is TGTGCCAGCAGTGGCCTGGCAGGCCTTACCTACGAGCAGTACTTC. The encoded protein is CASSGLAGLTYEQYF.

The J gene is TRBJ1-2, the V gene TRBV10-3; 7 nucleotides line up with TRBD1. Germline CDR1 ENHRY, CDR2 SYGVKD. Losses at the gene ends were 5 bases for V and 0 bases for J; bases not matched to a gene: 3. The CDR3 length is 14 residues. The CDR3 DNA sequence: TGTGCCATCAGTCGGGACAGCTCTAACTATGGCTACACCTTC. Translating gives CAISRDSSNYGYTF.

This chain uses TRBV7-2 with TRBJ2-2; perhaps TRBD1 as D (6 bases). Trimming removed 5 bases from V and 1 base from J, with 8 bases in between. The CDR3 is 14 residues long. Germline CDR1 SGHTA, CDR2 FQGNSA. CDR3 DNA: TGTGCCAGCAGCCCGGACAGGAACACCGGGGAGCTGTTTTTT. Its translation: CASSPDRNTGELFF.

V gene TRBV2 combines with J gene TRBJ2-3, with no clear D. Between the trimmed V and J ends, which lost 3 bases and 11 bases, there was a span of 9 bases. This CDR3 spans 11 amino acids. The germline V gene encodes CDR1 SNHLY and CDR2 FYNNEI. The CDR3 region has the DNA TGTGCCAGCAGTGACAAGCGAAGGCAGTATTTT. Its translation: CASSDKRRQYF.

The CDR3 coding sequence is TGTGCCAGCCTTTCAGGGGCCTCCCAAGAGACCCAGTACTTC. It yields the protein CASLSGASQETQYF. The chain recombines TRBV14 with TRBJ2-5, with D tentatively TRBD1 (6 bases). Germline assignment: CDR1 SGHDN and CDR2 FVKESK. The CDR3 length is 14 residues. Trimming cost V 8 bases and J 1 base, with 14 bases left between them.

This clone has a single count. V usage is TRBV29-1 and J usage is TRBJ2-1; 11 bases are a match to TRBD2. This CDR3 is built from 14 residues. Germline V gene data show CDR1 as SQVTM and CDR2 as ANQGSEA. Unmatched junction bases numbered 7, after V lost 4 bases and J lost 8 bases. The CDR3 DNA reads TGCAGCGTTGTTTGGTTGGGACTAGCGGATGAGCAGTTCTTC. Its translation: CSVVWLGLADEQFF.

A few counts support this clone. This chain links TRBV6-1 with TRBJ1-2; D is uncertain. Germline loops: CDR1 MNHNS, CDR2 SASEGT. The length of the CDR3 is 14 residues. V was pared by 1 base and J by 8 bases, with 14 bases between. In DNA form, the CDR3 reads TGTGCCAGCAGTGAAGGGCCCTCCGCCAGAGGCTACACCTTC. It specifies CASSEGPSARGYTF.

The CDR3 here is CASSVIQGNENGYTF. In DNA form, the CDR3 reads TGTGCCAGCAGTGTAATTCAGGGCAACGAGAATGGCTACACCTTC. The V and J genes are TRBV6-4 and TRBJ1-2, with D perhaps TRBD1 (5 bases). Deletions cut 4 bases from V and 6 bases from J, with 18 bases between. The CDR3 is 15 residues long. In germline, CDR1 is MRHNA, CDR2 SNTAGT.

This clone has just one count. This chain links TRBV5-1 with TRBJ1-1; D unresolved. Trimming shortened V by 3 bases and J by 1 base, and 4 bases separated the two germline ends. The CDR3 is 12 amino acids. The germline V gene encodes CDR1 SGHRS and CDR2 YFSETQ. CDR3 nucleotide sequence: TGCGCCAGCAGCTACAGGAACACTGAAGCTTTCTTT. Translated: CASSYRNTEAFF.

This clone was counted a single time. This chain links TRBV7-9 with TRBJ2-7; maybe TRBD2 (5 bases). The CDR3 consists of 17 residues. V was clipped by 2 bases and J by 4 bases, with 21 bases between them. In germline, CDR1 is SEHNR, CDR2 FQNEAQ (reference sequence). The CDR3 DNA reads as TGTGCCAGCAGCTTAAGGGCGGGCGGCCCTACCTTTTACGAGCAGTACTTC. Translating it yields CASSLRAGGPTFYEQYF. The entire variable domain, with the rest obtained from reference TRBV7-9 and TRBJ2-7, is as follows: DTGVSQNPRHKITKRGQNVTFRCDPISEHNRLYWYRQTLGQGPEFLTYFQNEAQLEKSRLLSDRFSAERPKGSFSTLEIQRTEQGDSAMYLCASSLRAGGPTFYEQYFGPGTRLTVT.

The rearrangement joins TRBV4-3 to TRBJ1-2, with D possibly matching TRBD1 (5 bases). Between the trimmed V and J ends, which lost 1 base and 4 bases, there was a span of 19 bases. The CDR3 runs to 17 residues. Looked up from germline, CDR1 is LGHNA and CDR2 is YSLEER. CDR3 sequence: CASSQVRDSPFSYGYTF. The CDR3 coding sequence is TGCGCCAGCAGCCAAGTTCGTGACAGCCCCTTTAGCTATGGCTACACCTTC.

The gene calls are TRBV10-3 and TRBJ2-7, with 8 bases that match TRBD2. The germline V gene encodes CDR1 ENHRY and CDR2 SYGVKD. V trimming: 0 bases; J trimming: 2 bases; junction bases outside the gene matches: 6. The CDR3 has 16 residues. CDR3 in DNA: TGTGCCATCAGTGAGTCGAGTAGCGGGGTGGCCTACGAGCAGTACTTC. Encoded protein: CAISESSSGVAYEQYF.

V gene TRBV5-6 combines with J gene TRBJ2-3, with D possibly TRBD2 on 5 matching bases. CDR3 length equals 16 residues. Germline CDR1 SGHDT, CDR2 YYEEEE. With 4 bases removed from V and 0 bases from J, the gap between germline ends came to 15 bases. The DNA of the CDR3 is TGTGCCAGCAGCCGAGACACGGAGGATAGCACAGATACGCAGTATTTT. Translated: CASSRDTEDSTDTQYF. Looking up the rest from reference TRBV5-6 and TRBJ2-3 gives the full variable domain: DAGVTQSPTHLIKTRGQQVTLRCSPKSGHDTVSWYQQALGQGPQFIFQYYEEEERQRGNFPDRFSGHQFPNYSSELNVNALLLGDSALYLCASSRDTEDSTDTQYFGPGTRLTVL.

This chain joins TRBV19 and TRBJ1-5; 7 nucleotides match TRBD1. After removal of 9 bases from V and 5 bases from J, the junction contained 7 bases not matched to a gene. Germline V gives CDR1 LNHDA, CDR2 SQIVND (reference sequence). This CDR3 comprises 13 residues. The CDR3 here is CASNRGPHQPQHF. CDR3 bases: TGTGCCAGCAACAGGGGACCTCATCAGCCCCAGCATTTT.

This clone appeared once. V is TRBV7-6 and J is TRBJ1-1, with a tentative D call TRBD1 (5 bases). CDR3 length: 17 amino acids. CDR1 SGHVS and CDR2 FNYEAQ come from the germline V gene. V shed 5 bases and J shed 2 bases, with 21 bases lying between them. The DNA of the CDR3 is TGTGCCAGCAGCCCAGCCCTTCCAGGGACTACAAACACTGAAGCTTTCTTT. Translating gives CASSPALPGTTNTEAFF.

The J gene is TRBJ1-4, the V gene TRBV5-1, with 7 positions matching TRBD1. Germline CDR1 reads SGHRS; CDR2 reads YFSETQ. The CDR3 runs 13 residues. V gave up 0 bases and J gave up 8 bases; unmatched junction bases: 1. CDR3 coding DNA: TGCGCCAGCAGCTTGGGCAGGGGGGAAAAACTGTTTTTT. It yields the protein CASSLGRGEKLFF.

As to this clone: Mismatch with germline at one junction end may stem from a read error. The chain has TRBV5-1 and TRBJ1-5; 7 bases are shared with TRBD1. The CDR3 contains 13 residues. Per germline, CDR1 SGHRS and CDR2 YFSETQ. CDR3 in amino acids: CVSRLHRGEPQHF. CDR3 nucleotides: TGCGTCAGCAGACTTCACAGGGGTGAGCCCCAGCATTTT.

The chain has TRBV18 and TRBJ2-5, with D possibly TRBD2 on 6 matching bases. Germline values: CDR1 KGHSH, CDR2 LQKENI. This CDR3 spans 15 amino acids. Trimming removed 2 bases at V and 1 base at J, with 11 bases between. CDR3 region: CASSPVWRGQETQYF. In nucleotides, the CDR3 is TGTGCCAGCTCACCAGTTTGGAGGGGCCAAGAGACCCAGTACTTC.

V gene TRBV4-2 combines with J gene TRBJ1-1, with a possible D match to TRBD1 (6 bases). The CDR3 is 16 amino acids. From germline, CDR1 is LGHNA and CDR2 YNFKEQ. Trimming took off 2 bases at V and 0 bases at J, with 13 bases between the two ends. Written as DNA, the CDR3 is TGTGCCAGCAGCCAAACCCCGGGACAAATGAACACTGAAGCTTTCTTT. Translating gives CASSQTPGQMNTEAFF.

This rearrangement joins TRBV10-3 to TRBJ2-5, with a possible D match to TRBD2 (6 bases). CDR1 and CDR2 (germline): ENHRY, SYGVKD. The ends were cut back, 8 bases at V and 4 bases at J, with 11 bases in the middle. CDR3 length: 12 residues. The CDR3 loop reads CAIALAPETQYF. DNA of the CDR3: TGTGCCATCGCACTAGCCCCAGAGACCCAGTACTTC.

The chain couples TRBV11-2 to TRBJ2-3; D is ambiguous. Germline assignment: CDR1 SGHAT and CDR2 FQNNGV. The V end was cut by 7 bases, the J end by 6 bases, with 23 bases between. The CDR3 contains 16 residues. The CDR3 DNA is TGTGCCAGCACCAACACCCCAGCTAGAATTTCGGATACGCAGTATTTT. It translates to CASTNTPARISDTQYF.

This rearrangement joins TRBV2 to TRBJ1-2; the D gene is possibly TRBD1 (6 bases). The CDR3 totals 16 residues. Germline V CDR1 and CDR2: SNHLY, FYNNEI. The V gene lost 1 base and the J gene lost 4 bases, with 16 bases spanning the gap. CDR3 in DNA: TGTGCCAGCAGTGAAGATACAGGGCGAAGGAGCTATGGCTACACCTTC. Its protein product is CASSEDTGRRSYGYTF.

The J gene is TRBJ1-4, the V gene TRBV9; D is undetermined. This CDR3 comprises 15 residues. CDR1 and CDR2 from the germline V gene are SGDLS and YYNGEE. The V end lost 0 bases, the J end lost 6 bases, and 12 bases lay between the germline ends. The CDR3 DNA reads as TGTGCCAGCAGCGTAGGCGGGATTTGGGATGAAAAACTGTTTTTT. This gives the protein CASSVGGIWDEKLFF. Based on the CDR3 plus reference TRBV9 and TRBJ1-4, the full variable domain is DSGVTQTPKHLITATGQRVTLRCSPRSGDLSVYWYQQSLDQGLQFLIQYYNGEERAKGNILERFSAQQFPDLHSELNLSSLELGDSALYFCASSVGGIWDEKLFFGSGTQLSVL.